This T cell receptor (beta chain) was obtained from a study of regulatory T cells in long-lasting Graves disease. Study information: New Graves' disease cases had less than 3 months of antithyroid drugs.

Time point reported: newly diagnosed GD, antithyroid drugs for less than 3 months. Generation of the TCR library employed RNA extracted from PBMCs. It was American Thyroid Association guidelines that determined Graves' disease diagnosis. It was an endocrinology department in Xi'an, China, that provided the patients. HTBI primers from iRepertoire and Arm-PCR of CDR3 regions yielded the TCR beta libraries. The authors' processing: Identification of gene segments yielded more than 60 TRBV and 13 to 15 TRBJ across samples. One entry per CDR3 protein, called by TCRdb with MiXCR from the multiplex PCR reads. TCRdb, not the authors, supplied the V and J calls. The data show under 450,000 distinct CDR3 sequences, over 9.5% seen once. CDR1 is DFQATT, CDR2 SNEGSKA, per germline (reference sequence). The V end was cut by 2 bases, the J end by 4 bases, with 18 bases between. This CDR3 has 15 amino acids. The same data also contributed to another study, on T cells in Graves' hyperthyroidism and ophthalmopathy.

The sequence was obtained from a woman aged 18-29 years with Graves disease. The material was peripheral blood mononuclear cells (PBMCs), obtained at new diagnosis, from a patient treated with antithyroid drugs. V and J are TRBV20-1 and TRBJ2-7; D is perhaps TRBD1 (6 bases). This CDR3 reads CSARRDNLRRYEQYF. The CDR3 DNA sequence: TGCAGTGCTAGAAGGGACAATCTTCGGCGATACGAGCAGTACTTC.